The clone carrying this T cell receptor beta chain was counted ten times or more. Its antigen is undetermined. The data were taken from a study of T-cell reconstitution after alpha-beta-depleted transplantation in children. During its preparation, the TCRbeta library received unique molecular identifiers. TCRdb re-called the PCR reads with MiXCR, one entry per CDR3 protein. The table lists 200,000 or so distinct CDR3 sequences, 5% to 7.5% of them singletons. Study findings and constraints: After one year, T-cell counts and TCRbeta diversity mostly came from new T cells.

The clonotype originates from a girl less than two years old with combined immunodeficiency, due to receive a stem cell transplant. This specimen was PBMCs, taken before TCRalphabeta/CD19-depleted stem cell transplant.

The CDR3 protein is CASSLDGSAYNEQFF. The CDR3 nucleotides are TGTGCCAGCAGCTTAGACGGGAGCGCCTACAATGAGCAGTTCTTC. V gene TRBV7-8 combines with J gene TRBJ2-1; possibly TRBD2 for D (6 bases). CDR1 and CDR2 from the germline V gene are SGHVS and FQNEAQ. CDR3 length: 15 residues. Trimming removed 1 base at V and 2 bases at J, with 9 bases between.